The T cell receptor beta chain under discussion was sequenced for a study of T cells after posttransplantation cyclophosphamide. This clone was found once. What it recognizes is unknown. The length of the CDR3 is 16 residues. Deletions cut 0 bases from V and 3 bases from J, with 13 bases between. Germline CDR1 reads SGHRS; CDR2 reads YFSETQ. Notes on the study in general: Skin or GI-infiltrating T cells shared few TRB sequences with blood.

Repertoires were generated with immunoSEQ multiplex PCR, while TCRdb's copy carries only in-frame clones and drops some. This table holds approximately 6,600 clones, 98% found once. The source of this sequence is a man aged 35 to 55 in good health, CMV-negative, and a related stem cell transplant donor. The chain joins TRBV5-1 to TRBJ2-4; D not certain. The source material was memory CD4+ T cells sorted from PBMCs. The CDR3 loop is CASSLDLAVVKNIQYF. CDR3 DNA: TGCGCCAGCAGCTTGGATTTAGCAGTAGTCAAAAACATTCAGTACTTC.